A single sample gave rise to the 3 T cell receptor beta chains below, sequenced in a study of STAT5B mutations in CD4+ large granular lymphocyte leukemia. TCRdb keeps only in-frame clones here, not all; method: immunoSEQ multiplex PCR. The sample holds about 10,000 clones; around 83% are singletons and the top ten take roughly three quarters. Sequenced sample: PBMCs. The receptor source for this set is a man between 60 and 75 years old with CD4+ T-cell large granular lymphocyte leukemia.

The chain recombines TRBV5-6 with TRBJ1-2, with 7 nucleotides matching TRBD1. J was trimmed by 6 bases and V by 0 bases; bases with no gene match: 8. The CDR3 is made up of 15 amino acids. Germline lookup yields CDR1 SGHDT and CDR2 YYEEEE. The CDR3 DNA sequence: TGTGCCAGCAGCTTGGCCGGCAGGGGGTGGCATGGCTACACCTTC. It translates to CASSLAGRGWHGYTF.

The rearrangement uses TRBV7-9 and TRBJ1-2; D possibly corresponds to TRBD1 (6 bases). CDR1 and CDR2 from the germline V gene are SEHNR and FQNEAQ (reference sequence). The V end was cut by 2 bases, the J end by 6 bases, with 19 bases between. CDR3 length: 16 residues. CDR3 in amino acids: CASSLYPMIRGHGYTF. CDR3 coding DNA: TGTGCCAGCAGCTTATACCCCATGATCAGGGGACATGGCTACACCTTC.

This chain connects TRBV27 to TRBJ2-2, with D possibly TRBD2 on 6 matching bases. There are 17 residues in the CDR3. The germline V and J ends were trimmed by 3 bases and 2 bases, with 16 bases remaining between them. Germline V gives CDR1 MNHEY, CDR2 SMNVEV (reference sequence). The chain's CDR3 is CASSFFSGLPNTGELFF. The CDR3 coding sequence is TGTGCCAGCAGTTTCTTTAGTGGACTACCCAACACCGGGGAGCTGTTTTTT.